This T cell receptor (beta chain) is drawn from a study of blood T cell repertoires in COVID-19. Authors' analysis steps: Reference gene primer amplification yielded estimated nucleated cell counts. Only in-frame clones appear in the TCRdb table, and some are missing; sequencing was by immunoSEQ multiplex PCR. The V and J calls and clone size were taken over from that table, and D and trimming were inferred from the DNA. The sample has about 350,000 clones, roughly 90% seen once; the top ten hold approximately 0.97%. Everyone who took part was about 18 to 90 years old, and they came from 24 US areas. Which cohort a participant joined came from the clinical history participants gave. Input material: PBMCs or T cells enriched from blood (not recorded which). The receptor comes from a woman aged 30 to 39 who had been exposed to COVID-19.

CDR3 nucleotides: TGTGCCAGCAGCCCGCGGGGAGGTCACAAGCATTTT. This translates into CASSPRGGHKHF. The chain has TRBV7-8 and TRBJ1-5; D not certain. From germline, CDR1 is SGHVS and CDR2 FQNEAQ. Trimming left V 5 bases short and J 14 bases short, with 16 bases between. CDR3 length: 12 amino acids.